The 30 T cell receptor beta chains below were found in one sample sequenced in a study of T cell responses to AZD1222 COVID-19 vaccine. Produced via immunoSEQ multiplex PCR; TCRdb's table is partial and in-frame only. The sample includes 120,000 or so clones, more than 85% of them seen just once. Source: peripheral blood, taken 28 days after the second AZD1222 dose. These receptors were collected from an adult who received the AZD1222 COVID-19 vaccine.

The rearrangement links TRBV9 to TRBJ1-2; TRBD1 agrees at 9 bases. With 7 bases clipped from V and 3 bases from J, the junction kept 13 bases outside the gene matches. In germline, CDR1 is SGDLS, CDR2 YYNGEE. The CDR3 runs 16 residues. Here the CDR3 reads CASAPSGQGRYYGYTF. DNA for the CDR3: TGTGCCAGCGCCCCTTCGGGACAGGGACGATACTATGGCTACACCTTC.

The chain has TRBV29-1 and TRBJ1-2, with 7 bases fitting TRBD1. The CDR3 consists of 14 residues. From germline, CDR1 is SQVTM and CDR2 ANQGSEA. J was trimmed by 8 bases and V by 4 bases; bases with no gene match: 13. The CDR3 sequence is CSVGERQGSSGYTF. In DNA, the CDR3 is TGCAGCGTTGGCGAAAGACAGGGAAGTAGCGGCTACACCTTC. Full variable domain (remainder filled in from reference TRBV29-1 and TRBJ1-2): SAVISQKPSRDICQRGTSLTIQCQVDSQVTMMFWYRQQPGQSLTLIATANQGSEATYESGFVIDKFPISRPNLTFSTLTVSNMSPEDSSIYLCSVGERQGSSGYTFGSGTRLTVV.

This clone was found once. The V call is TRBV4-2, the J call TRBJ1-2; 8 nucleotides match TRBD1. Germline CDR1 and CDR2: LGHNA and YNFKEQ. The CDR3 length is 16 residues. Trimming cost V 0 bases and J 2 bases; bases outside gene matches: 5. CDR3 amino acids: CASSQDLGTGNYGYTF. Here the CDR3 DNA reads TGTGCCAGCAGCCAAGATCTGGGGACAGGCAACTATGGCTACACCTTC.

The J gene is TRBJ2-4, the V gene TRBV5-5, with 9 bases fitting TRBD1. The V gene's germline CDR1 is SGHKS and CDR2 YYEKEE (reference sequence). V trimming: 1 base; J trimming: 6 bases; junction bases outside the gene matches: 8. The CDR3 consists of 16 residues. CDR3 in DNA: TGTGCCAGCAGCTTGACCTTGACAGGGGGAGTAAACATTCAGTACTTC. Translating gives CASSLTLTGGVNIQYF.

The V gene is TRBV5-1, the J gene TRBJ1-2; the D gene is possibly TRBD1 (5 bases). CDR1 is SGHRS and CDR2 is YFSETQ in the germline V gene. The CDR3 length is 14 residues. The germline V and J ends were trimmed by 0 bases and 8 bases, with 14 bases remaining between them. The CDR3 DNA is TGCGCCAGCAGCTTGGAGGGACTCCCATCCGGCTACACCTTC. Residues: CASSLEGLPSGYTF.

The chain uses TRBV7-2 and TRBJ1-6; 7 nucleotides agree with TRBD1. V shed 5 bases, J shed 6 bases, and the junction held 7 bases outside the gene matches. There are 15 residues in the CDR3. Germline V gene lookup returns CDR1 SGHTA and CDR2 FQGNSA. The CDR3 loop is CASSANRGSNSPLHF. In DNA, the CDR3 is TGTGCCAGCAGCGCGAACAGGGGAAGTAATTCACCCCTCCACTTT.

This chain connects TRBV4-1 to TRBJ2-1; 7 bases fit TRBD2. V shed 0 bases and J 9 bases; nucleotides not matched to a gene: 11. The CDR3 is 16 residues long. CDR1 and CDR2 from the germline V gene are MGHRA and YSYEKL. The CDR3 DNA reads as TGCGCCAGCAGCCAAGATTGGGGCGGGAGTACGAGTGAGCAGTTCTTC. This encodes CASSQDWGGSTSEQFF.

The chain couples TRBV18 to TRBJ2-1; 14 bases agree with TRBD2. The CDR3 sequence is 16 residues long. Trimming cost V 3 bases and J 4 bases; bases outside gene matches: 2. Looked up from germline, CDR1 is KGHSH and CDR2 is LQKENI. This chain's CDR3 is CASSPRLAGGYNEQFF. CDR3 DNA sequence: TGTGCCAGCTCACCCCGACTAGCGGGGGGGTACAATGAGCAGTTCTTC.

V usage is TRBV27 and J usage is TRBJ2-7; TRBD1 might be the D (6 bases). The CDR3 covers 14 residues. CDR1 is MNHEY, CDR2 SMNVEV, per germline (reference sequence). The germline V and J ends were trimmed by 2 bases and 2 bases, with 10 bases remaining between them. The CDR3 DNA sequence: TGTGCCAGCAGTTTAAGGACAGATGCCTACGAGCAGTACTTC. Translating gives CASSLRTDAYEQYF.

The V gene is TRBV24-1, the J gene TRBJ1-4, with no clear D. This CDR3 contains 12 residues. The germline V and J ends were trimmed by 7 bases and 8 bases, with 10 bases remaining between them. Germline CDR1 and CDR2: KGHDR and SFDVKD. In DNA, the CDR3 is TGTGCCACCAGAGTCTTTCAGGAAAAACTGTTTTTT. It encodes CATRVFQEKLFF.

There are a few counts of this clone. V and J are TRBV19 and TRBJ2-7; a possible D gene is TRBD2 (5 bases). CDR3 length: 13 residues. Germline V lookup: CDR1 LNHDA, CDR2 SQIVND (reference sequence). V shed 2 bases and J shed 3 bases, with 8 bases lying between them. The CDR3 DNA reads TGTGCCAGTAGTATATCCGGGGACTACGAGCAGTACTTC. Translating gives CASSISGDYEQYF.

The CDR3 here is CASSPGRVNSPLHF. CDR3 in DNA: TGTGCCAGCTCACCGGGAAGGGTGAATTCACCCCTCCACTTT. This chain uses TRBV18 with TRBJ1-6; D unresolved. The CDR3 is 14 amino acids. V lost 3 bases, J lost 7 bases, and 10 bases lay in between. CDR1 is KGHSH, CDR2 LQKENI, per germline. Complete variable domain (other parts from reference TRBV18 and TRBJ1-6): NAGVMQNPRHLVRRRGQEARLRCSPMKGHSHVYWYRQLPEEGLKFMVYLQKENIIDESGMPKERFSAEFPKEGPSILRIQQVVRGDSAAYFCASSPGRVNSPLHFGNGTRLTVT.

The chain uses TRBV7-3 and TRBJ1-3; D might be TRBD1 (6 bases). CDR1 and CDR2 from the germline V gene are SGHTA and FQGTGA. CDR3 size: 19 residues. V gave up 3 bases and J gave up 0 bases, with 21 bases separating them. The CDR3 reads CASSLIGGQSPDSGNTIYF. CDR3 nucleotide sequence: TGTGCCAGCAGCTTGATTGGGGGGCAGTCTCCCGACTCTGGAAACACCATATATTTT. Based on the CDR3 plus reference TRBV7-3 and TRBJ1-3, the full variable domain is GAGVSQTPSNKVTEKGKYVELRCDPISGHTALYWYRQSLGQGPEFLIYFQGTGAADDSGLPNDRFFAVRPEGSVSTLKIQRTERGDSAVYLCASSLIGGQSPDSGNTIYFGEGSWLTVV.

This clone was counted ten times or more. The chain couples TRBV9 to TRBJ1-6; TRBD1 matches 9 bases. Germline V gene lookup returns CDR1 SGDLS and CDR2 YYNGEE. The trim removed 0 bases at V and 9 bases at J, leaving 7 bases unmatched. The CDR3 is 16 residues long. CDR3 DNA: TGTGCCAGCAGCGTAGCCTCGGGACAGGGTAGTTCACCCCTCCACTTT. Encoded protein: CASSVASGQGSSPLHF.

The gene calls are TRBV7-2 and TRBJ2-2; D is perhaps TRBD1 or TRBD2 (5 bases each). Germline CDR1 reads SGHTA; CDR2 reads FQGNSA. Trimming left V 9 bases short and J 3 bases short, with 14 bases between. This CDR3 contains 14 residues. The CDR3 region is CASGGDQYTGELFF. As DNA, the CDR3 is TGTGCCAGTGGTGGGGACCAATACACCGGGGAGCTGTTTTTT.

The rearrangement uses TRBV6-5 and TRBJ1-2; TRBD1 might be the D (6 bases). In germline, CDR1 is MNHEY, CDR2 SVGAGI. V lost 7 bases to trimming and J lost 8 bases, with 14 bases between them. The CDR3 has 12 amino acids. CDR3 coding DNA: TGTGCCAGCACCCCGGGGGCAGGGGGCTACACCTTC. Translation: CASTPGAGGYTF.

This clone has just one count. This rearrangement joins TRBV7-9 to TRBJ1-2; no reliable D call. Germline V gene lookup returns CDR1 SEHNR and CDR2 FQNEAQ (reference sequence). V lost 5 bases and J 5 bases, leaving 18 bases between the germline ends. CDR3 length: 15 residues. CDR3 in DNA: TGTGCCAGCAGCCGCACGTCGGGAGAGGGATATGGCTACACCTTC. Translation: CASSRTSGEGYGYTF.

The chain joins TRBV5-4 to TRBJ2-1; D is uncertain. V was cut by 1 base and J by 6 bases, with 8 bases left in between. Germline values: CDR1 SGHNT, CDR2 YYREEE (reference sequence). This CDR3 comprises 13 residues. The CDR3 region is CASSLMDVNEQFF. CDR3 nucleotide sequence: TGTGCCAGCAGCTTGATGGACGTCAATGAGCAGTTCTTC.

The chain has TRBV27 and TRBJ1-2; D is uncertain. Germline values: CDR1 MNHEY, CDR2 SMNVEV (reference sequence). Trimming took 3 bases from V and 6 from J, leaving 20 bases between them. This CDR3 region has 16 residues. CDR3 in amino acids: CASSLQVPQIGDGYTF. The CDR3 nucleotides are TGTGCCAGCAGTTTGCAGGTTCCCCAGATTGGGGATGGCTACACCTTC.

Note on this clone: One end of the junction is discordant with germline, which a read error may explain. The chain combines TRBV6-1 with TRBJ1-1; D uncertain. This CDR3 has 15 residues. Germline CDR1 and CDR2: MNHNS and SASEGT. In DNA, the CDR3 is TGTGCCAGCAGCGAAGGACCCCCCAGAGGGACTGAAGCTTTCTTT. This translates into CASSEGPPRGTEAFF.

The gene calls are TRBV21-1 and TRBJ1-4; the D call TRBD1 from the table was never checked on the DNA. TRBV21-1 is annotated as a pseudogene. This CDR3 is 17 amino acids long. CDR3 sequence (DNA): TGTGCCAGCCGGCCAGGGGAAACTAGTGCAACTAATGAAAAACTGTTTTTT. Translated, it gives CASRPGETSATNEKLFF.

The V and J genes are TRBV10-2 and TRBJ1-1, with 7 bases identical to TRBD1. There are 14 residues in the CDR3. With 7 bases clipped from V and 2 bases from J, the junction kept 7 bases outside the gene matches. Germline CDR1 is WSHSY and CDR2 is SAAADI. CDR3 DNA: TGCGCCAGCAAGGGACAGCCCTCCAACACTGAAGCTTTCTTT. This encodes CASKGQPSNTEAFF.

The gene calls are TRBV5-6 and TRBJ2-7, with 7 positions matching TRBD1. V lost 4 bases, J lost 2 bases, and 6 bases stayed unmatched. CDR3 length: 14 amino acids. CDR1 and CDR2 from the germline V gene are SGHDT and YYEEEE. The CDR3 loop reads CASSIGTATYEQYF. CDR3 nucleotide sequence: TGTGCCAGCAGCATAGGGACAGCGACCTACGAGCAGTACTTC.

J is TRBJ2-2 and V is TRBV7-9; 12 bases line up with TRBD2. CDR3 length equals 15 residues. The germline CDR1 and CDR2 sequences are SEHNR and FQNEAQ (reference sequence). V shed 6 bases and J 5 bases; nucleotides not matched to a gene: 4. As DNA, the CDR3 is TGTGCCAGCAGTCAAGGACTAGCGGGAACCGGGGAGCTGTTTTTT. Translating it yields CASSQGLAGTGELFF.

The CDR3 loop reads CASSQGLNTEAFF. The CDR3 DNA follows: TGTGCCAGCAGCCAGGGATTGAACACTGAAGCTTTCTTT. The gene calls are TRBV11-3 and TRBJ1-1, with D possibly TRBD1 on 5 matching bases. The CDR3 has 13 residues. Germline lookup yields CDR1 SGHNT and CDR2 YENEEA. V gave up 5 bases and J gave up 0 bases, with 7 bases separating them. Full variable domain (rest looked up from reference TRBV11-3 and TRBJ1-1): EAGVVQSPRYKIIEKKQPVAFWCNPISGHNTLYWYLQNLGQGPELLIRYENEEAVDDSQLPKDRFSAERLKGVDSTLKIQPAELGDSAVYLCASSQGLNTEAFFGQGTRLTVV.

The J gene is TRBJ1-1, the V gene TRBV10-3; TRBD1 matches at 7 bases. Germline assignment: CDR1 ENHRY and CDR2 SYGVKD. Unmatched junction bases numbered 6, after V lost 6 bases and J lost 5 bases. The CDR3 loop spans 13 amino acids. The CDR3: CAISQTGLTEAFF. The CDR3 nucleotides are TGTGCCATCAGCCAGACAGGGCTTACTGAAGCTTTCTTT.

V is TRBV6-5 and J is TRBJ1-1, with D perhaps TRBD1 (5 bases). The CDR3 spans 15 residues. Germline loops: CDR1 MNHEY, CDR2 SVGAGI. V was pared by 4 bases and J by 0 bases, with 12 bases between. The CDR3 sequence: CASSSDRLMNTEAFF. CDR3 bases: TGTGCCAGCAGTTCAGACAGACTCATGAACACTGAAGCTTTCTTT.

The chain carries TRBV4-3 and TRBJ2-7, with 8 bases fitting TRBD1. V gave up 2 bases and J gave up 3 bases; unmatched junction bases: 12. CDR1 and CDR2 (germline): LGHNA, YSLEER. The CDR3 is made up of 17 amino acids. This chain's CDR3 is CASSQFLGTGQRYEQYF. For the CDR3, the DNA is TGCGCCAGCAGCCAATTTCTTGGGACAGGACAGCGCTACGAGCAGTACTTC.

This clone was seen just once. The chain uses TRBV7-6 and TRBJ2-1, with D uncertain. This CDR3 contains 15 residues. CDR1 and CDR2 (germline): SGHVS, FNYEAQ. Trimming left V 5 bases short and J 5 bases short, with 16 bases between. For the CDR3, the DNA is TGTGCCAGCAGCCGGAGAGGCCAGGCGAACAATGAGCAGTTCTTC. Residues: CASSRRGQANNEQFF.

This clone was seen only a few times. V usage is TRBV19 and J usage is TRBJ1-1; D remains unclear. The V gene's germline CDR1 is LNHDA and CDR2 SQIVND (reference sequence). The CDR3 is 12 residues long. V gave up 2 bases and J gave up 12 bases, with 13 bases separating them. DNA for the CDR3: TGTGCCAGTAGTATAAGGGCAGGCGTGACTTTCTTT. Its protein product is CASSIRAGVTFF.